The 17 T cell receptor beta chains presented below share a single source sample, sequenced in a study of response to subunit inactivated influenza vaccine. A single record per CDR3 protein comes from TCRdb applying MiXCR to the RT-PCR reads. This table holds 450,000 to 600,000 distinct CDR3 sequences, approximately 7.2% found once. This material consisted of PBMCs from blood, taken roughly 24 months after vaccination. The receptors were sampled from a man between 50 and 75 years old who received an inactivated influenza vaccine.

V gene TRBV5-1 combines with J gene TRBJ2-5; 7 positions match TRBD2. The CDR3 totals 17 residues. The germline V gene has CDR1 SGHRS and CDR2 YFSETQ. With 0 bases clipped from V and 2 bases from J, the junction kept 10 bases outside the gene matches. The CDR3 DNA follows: TGCGCCAGCAGCTTGGGCGTTTCGGCTAGCGGACAAGAGACCCAGTACTTC. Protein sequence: CASSLGVSASGQETQYF. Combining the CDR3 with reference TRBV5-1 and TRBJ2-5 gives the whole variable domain KAGVTQTPRYLIKTRGQQVTLSCSPISGHRSVSWYQQTPGQGLQFLFEYFSETQRNKGNFPGRFSGRQFSNSRSEMNVSTLELGDSALYLCASSLGVSASGQETQYFGPGTRLLVL.

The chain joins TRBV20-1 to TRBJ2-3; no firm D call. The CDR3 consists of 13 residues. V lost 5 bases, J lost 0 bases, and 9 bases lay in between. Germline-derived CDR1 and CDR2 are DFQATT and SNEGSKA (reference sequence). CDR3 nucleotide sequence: TGCAGTGCTCAAGGCCATAGCACAGATACGCAGTATTTT. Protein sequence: CSAQGHSTDTQYF.

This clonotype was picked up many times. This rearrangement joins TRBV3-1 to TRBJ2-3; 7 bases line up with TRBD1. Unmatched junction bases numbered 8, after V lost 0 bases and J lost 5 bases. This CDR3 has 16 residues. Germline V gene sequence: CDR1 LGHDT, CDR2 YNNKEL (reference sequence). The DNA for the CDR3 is TGTGCCAGCAGCCAAGACGGAAGGGGGCAAGGAGATACGCAGTATTTT. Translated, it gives CASSQDGRGQGDTQYF.

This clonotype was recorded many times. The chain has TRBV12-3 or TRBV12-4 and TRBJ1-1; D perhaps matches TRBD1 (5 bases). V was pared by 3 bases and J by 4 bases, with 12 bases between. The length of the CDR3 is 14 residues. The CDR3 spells CASSFSQGLTEAFF. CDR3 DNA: TGTGCCAGCAGTTTCAGCCAGGGTCTCACTGAAGCTTTCTTT.

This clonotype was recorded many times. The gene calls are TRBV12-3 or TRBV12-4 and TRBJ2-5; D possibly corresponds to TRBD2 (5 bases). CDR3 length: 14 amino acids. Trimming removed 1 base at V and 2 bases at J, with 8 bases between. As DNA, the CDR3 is TGTGCCAGCAGTTTAGGAAGAGGGCAAGAGACCCAGTACTTC. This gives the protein CASSLGRGQETQYF.

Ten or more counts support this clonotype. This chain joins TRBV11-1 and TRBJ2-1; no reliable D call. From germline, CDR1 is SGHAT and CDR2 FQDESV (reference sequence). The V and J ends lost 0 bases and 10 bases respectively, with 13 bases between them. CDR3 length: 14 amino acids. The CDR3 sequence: CASSLAATPIEQFF. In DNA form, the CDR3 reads TGTGCCAGCAGCTTAGCCGCGACCCCAATAGAGCAGTTCTTC.

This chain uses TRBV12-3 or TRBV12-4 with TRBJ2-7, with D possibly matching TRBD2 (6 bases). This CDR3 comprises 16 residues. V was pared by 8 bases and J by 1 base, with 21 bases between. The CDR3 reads CASASLRARGSYEQYF. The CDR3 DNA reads TGTGCCAGCGCAAGCCTCCGGGCCCGGGGGTCCTACGAGCAGTACTTC.

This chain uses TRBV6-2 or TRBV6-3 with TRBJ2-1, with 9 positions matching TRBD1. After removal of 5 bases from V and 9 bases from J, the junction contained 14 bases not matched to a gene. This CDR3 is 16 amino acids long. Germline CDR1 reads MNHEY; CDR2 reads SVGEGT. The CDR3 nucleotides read TGTGCCAGCAGTACCGATCCGGGACAGGGCCTACGTGAGCAGTTCTTC. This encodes CASSTDPGQGLREQFF.

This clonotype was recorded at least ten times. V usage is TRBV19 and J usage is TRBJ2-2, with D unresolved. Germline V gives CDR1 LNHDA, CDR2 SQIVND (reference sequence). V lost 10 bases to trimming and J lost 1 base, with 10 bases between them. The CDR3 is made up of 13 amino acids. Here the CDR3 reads CATKNKNTGELFF. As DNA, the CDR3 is TGTGCCACCAAAAATAAGAACACCGGGGAGCTGTTTTTT.

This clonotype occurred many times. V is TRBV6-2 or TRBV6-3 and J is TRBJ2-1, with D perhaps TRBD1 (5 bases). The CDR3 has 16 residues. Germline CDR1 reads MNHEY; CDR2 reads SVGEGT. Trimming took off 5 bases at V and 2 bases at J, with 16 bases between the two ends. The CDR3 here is CASSRQGFPPYNEQFF. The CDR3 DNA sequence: TGTGCCAGCAGTCGCCAGGGTTTCCCACCCTACAATGAGCAGTTCTTC.

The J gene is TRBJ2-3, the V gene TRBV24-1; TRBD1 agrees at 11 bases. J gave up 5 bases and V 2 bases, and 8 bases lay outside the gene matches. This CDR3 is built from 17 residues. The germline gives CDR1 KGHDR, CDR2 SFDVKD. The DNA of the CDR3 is TGTGCCACCAGTGATTCGTTGGACAGGGGGCAAGGAGATACGCAGTATTTT. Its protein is CATSDSLDRGQGDTQYF.

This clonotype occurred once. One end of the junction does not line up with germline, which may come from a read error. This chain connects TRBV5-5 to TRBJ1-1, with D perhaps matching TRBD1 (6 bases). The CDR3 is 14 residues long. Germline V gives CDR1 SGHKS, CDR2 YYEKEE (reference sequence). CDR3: CDSSFWGGSTEAFF. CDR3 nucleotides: TGTGACAGCAGCTTCTGGGGGGGCTCGACTGAAGCTTTCTTT.

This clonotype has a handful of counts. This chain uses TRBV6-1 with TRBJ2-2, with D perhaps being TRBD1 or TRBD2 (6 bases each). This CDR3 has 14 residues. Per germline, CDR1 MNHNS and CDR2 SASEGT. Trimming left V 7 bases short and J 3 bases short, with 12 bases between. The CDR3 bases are TGTGCCAGCAAAGGGGGGAGTCACACCGGGGAGCTGTTTTTT. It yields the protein CASKGGSHTGELFF.

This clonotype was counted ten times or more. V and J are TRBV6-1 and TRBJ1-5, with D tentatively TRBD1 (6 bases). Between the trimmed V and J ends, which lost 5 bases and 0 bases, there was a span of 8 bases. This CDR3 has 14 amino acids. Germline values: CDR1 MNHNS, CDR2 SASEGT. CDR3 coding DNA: TGTGCCAGCAGTCGGACAGATAGCAATCAGCCCCAGCATTTT. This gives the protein CASSRTDSNQPQHF.

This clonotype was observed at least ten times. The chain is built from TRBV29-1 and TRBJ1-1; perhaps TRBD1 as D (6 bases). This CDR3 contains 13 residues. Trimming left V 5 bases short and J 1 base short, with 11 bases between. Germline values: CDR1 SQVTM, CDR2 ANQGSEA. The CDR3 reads CSVLDRRNTEAFF. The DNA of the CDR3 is TGCAGCGTTCTTGACAGGAGGAACACTGAAGCTTTCTTT.

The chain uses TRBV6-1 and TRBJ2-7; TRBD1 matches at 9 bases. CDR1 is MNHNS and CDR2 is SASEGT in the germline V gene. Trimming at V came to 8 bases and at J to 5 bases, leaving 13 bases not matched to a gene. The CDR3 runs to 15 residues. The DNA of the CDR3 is TGTGCCAGCGGCCGAAGCGGGACAGGGTCGGACGAGCAGTACTTC. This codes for CASGRSGTGSDEQYF.

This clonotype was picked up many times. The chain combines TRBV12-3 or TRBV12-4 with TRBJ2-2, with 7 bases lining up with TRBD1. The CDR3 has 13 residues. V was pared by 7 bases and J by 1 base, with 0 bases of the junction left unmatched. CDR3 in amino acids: CASNRGNTGELFF. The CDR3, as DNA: TGTGCCAGCAACAGGGGGAACACCGGGGAGCTGTTTTTT.